The present T cell receptor (beta chain) was sequenced within a study of T-cell reconstitution after alpha-beta-depleted transplantation in children. From germline, CDR1 is SGHAT and CDR2 FQNNGV. V was shortened by 5 bases and J by 6 bases, with 17 bases between the two germline ends. The CDR3 length is 15 residues. Preparation of the TCRbeta library was carried out with unique molecular identifiers. One entry per CDR3 protein, called by TCRdb with MiXCR from the PCR reads. The sample gives 700,000 to 950,000 distinct CDR3 sequences, approximately 15% of which show up once; roughly 4.8% is in the top ten. This clonotype was found a few times.

V gene TRBV11-2 combines with J gene TRBJ2-1; D call uncertain. The input for sequencing was PBMCs, mostly from graft donor cells, taken 360 days after TCRalphabeta/CD19-depleted stem cell transplant. This clonotype originated in a male patient younger than 18 who had a stem cell transplant for acute lymphoblastic leukemia, so the T cells may come from the graft donor. CDR3 DNA: TGTGCCAGCAGCGTACCGCTGGGCCCGCCCAATGAGCAGTTCTTC. This gives the protein CASSVPLGPPNEQFF.